The subject of this entry is one T cell receptor beta chain. Its antigen is unknown. The CDR3 contains 15 residues. The germline V gene encodes CDR1 SGDLS and CDR2 YYNGEE. J gave up 9 bases and V 5 bases, and 14 bases lay outside the gene matches. This sample is part of a study of T cells in localized non-small cell lung cancer. General study points: Compared with tumor, uninvolved adjacent lung displayed greater T cell clonality, ranking highest overall.

Generated by immunoSEQ multiplex PCR, the TCRdb table keeps only in-frame clones and is missing some. The sample lists approximately 2,500 clones; roughly 25% were seen once. Sequences were derived from lung tumor tissue, sampled before any cancer treatment. This TCR was sampled from a woman aged 40-69 years with stage I lung adenocarcinoma. The chain recombines TRBV9 with TRBJ2-3, with 8 bases identical to TRBD2. The CDR3 nucleotides are TGTGCCAGCAGTCCCAGCGGGGGCCTACTGGGGACGCAGTATTTT. Its protein is CASSPSGGLLGTQYF. The entire variable domain, with the rest obtained from reference TRBV9 and TRBJ2-3, is as follows: DSGVTQTPKHLITATGQRVTLRCSPRSGDLSVYWYQQSLDQGLQFLIQYYNGEERAKGNILERFSAQQFPDLHSELNLSSLELGDSALYFCASSPSGGLLGTQYFGPGTRLTVL.